This TCR beta chain was captured in a study of vaccination and CD4 T cells after COVID-19. Overall study results and limits: Median reactive clonotypes, those recognizing SARS-CoV-2, rose from around 20 to 38, not significantly.

Scientists ran DNA taken from cultured CD4+ T cells through the Oncomine TCR Beta short-read assay for sequencing. It was cultured CD4+ T cells from which genomic DNA was extracted. TCRdb redid the calling of the PCR reads with MiXCR, one entry per CDR3 protein. The data show 10,000 to 15,000 distinct CDR3 sequences, with 20% to 25% seen just once and approximately 15% held by the top ten. Germline values: CDR1 KGHSH, CDR2 LQKENI. The CDR3 is 16 amino acids. V lost 0 bases, J lost 1 base, and 12 bases lay in between. Treatment meaning: roughly ten-day PBMC culture with coronavirus spike peptide pools or control peptides (ViraFEST assay). Peptide pools at roughly 10 ug/ml and IL-2 at approximately 9.6 IU/ml were added to cultures of some 1.9 million PBMCs per well. Researchers grew the cells for 9 to 11 days and then pulled out CD4+ T cells by negative selection. Of note for this clonotype: No antigen is known for it.

The starting material was CD4+ T cells from blood, cultured in vitro, obtained before SARS-CoV-2 vaccination. The chain is built from TRBV18 and TRBJ2-5, with D uncertain. The source of this sequence is a human donor who received a COVID-19 vaccine. CDR3 sequence reads: CASSPPIRLVQETQYF. CDR3 DNA sequence: TGTGCCAGCTCACCACCGATCCGTCTCGTCCAAGAGACCCAGTACTTC.